The TCR beta chain under discussion was sequenced for a study of cytomegalovirus exposure and HLA in healthy donors (dated by TCRdb to the late 2010s). Broadly, across the study: An earlier analysis of some 600 of the donors reported 276 Gb of sequence data and approximately 120 million unique TCR beta sequences obtained from 180 million or so T cells. Of the 350 to 450 genotyped donors, 65% to 90% were placed in the genetic ancestry cluster associated with self-reported Caucasian donors. Typing coverage differed by locus: A, B, C, DRB1 and DQB1 were typed in about 620-630 donors, DQA1 in 522, DPA1 in 600 to 610, and DPB1 in 472. All discovery cohort repertoires had been generated on a single sequencing platform. The aim of the study was to test whether cataloging public T cell receptors could identify signatures of past pathogen exposure. A later genetic analysis took genome-wide SNP genotypes for about 55% of the roughly 670 donors and used that subset as a discovery cohort. The study profiled the T cell repertoires of 666 subjects by immunosequencing and related them to cytomegalovirus serostatus. Class I and class II HLA loci were covered by the typing at four-digit resolution. Donor age, sex, ethnicity and CMV serostatus were compiled alongside the repertoire data. A later analysis re-analyzed previously published TCR beta repertoires from 550 to 700 donors and added high-resolution HLA genotyping to study TCR occurrence patterns. An early release that covered roughly 600 HLA-typed donors contained about 300 gigabases of sequencing data and about 93 million unique TCR sequences. Rather than drawing on any new phenotypic data, the later analysis identified candidate immune exposures from TCR beta sequences and the way those sequences occurred across donors. An earlier analysis of roughly 580 of the donors used high-throughput TCR beta sequencing to judge whether each TCR beta V gene segment behaved as functional or pseudogenic. Along with the approximately 600-subject first cohort, a separate validation cohort of over a hundred different subjects was used. Among some 410 genotyped donors of the cohort, an average of 235,054 unique TCR beta nucleotide sequences were sequenced per donor, about a sixth of them non-productive. Because of strong linkage in the cohort, five DR-DQ haplotypes were treated as single units for association and clustering. To predict cytomegalovirus infection status, the study combined high-throughput TCR immunosequencing, statistical association of individual TCRs with disease status, and machine learning. The paper as a whole reports these results and caveats: Because HLA typing was missing for some donors at each locus, association tests included only the typed subset. This cohort had only TCR beta chains sequenced, and the lack of alpha or paired-chain data limited which features could be detected. A later analysis found that TCR association rates varied across HLA loci, with DRB1 alleles showing the most associated TCRs and HLA-C alleles the fewest. The authors suggested that the approach could potentially be extended to other disease states and immunological phenotypes. In a later genetic analysis, a missense DCLRE1C variant was associated with V-gene and J-gene trimming of TCR beta chains, and the association was replicated in an independent cohort. The earlier analysis of a few hundred of the donors excluded some 16 rarely observed V segments, including chromosome 9 orphons, because counts were too low. Roughly uniform sequencing depth across donors was assumed in presence/absence analyses, although this assumption may not hold. Linkage disequilibrium might explain the correlated functional status among segregating V segments, but an unknown experimental factor could not be ruled out. In an earlier analysis of 587 of the donors, most TCR beta V segments appeared in productive rearrangements about 87% or about 30% of the time, broadly matching IMGT annotations. The classifier was reported to diagnose cytomegalovirus status with high specificity and sensitivity in both the original cohort and the validation cohort. A later analysis found that most CMV-associated TCR beta chains appeared HLA-restricted, with HLA associations seemingly driven largely by CMV exposure. The 87-base-pair reads could not distinguish some IMGT-functional V segments, including TRBV6-2 and TRBV6-3, so those segments were excluded. Across donors, most TCR sequences were observed very rarely, whereas some public TCRs were present in many individuals. The study gave a list of 150 to 200 TCR beta chains associated with cytomegalovirus. A later genetic analysis reported fewer N-insertions in productive TCRs among donors in an Asian-associated ancestry cluster than the approximately 670-donor mean. When HLA alleles, especially DR and DQ, strongly co-occurred, attributing TCR associations to individual alleles was difficult. Immune exposure information for the cohort was limited to CMV serostatus. Compared with equally common non-associated chains, HLA-associated TCR beta chains in a later analysis were more clonally expanded and had lower generation probabilities. A group of highly shared sequence variants was considered likely to be a technical artifact of the sequencing pipeline. A further reported finding was that TCR beta sequences accurately predicted the HLA-A and HLA-B alleles for most subjects in the first cohort. At a false discovery rate of 0.05, a later analysis linked 15,000 to 20,000 TCR beta sequences to specific HLA alleles. In a later analysis, several top co-occurrence clusters were reported to appear linked to parvovirus B19, influenza, CMV and Epstein-Barr virus. In vitro tests confirmed that three of the cytomegalovirus-associated TCR beta chains recognize cytomegalovirus antigens.

Regarding this clone: Its cognate antigen has yet to be identified. No base quality values were provided; no much bigger clone lies one nucleotide off.

Library preparation was by the immunoSEQ multiplex PCR assay. A mixture of 60 forward primers for TCR Vbeta segments and 13 reverse primers for TCR Jbeta segments was used in the multiplex PCR. The CDR3 region of rearranged TCR beta genes was amplified from genomic DNA by a multiplex PCR assay. On the Illumina HiSeq System, the amplified TCR beta libraries were sequenced as 87-base-pair reads. As for how the authors treated the data: A later analysis tallied 75 million to 95 million unique TCR beta chains across the 640 or so repertoires, and approximately 11 million of those chains were shared by two or more donors. Raw reads were error-corrected and collapsed into unique sequences with a nearest-neighbor algorithm that merged closely related sequences to remove PCR and sequencing errors. Alignment of CDR3 sequences to IMGT reference sequences was used to assign V, D and J gene segments. Each retained sequence needed at least a six-nucleotide match to both a V gene segment and a J gene segment. Rearrangements were classified as productive when the CDR3 lacked stop codons and remained in frame with V and J, and all other rearrangements were classified as non-productive. CDR3 was defined according to IMGT convention as the region running from the second conserved V-encoded cysteine to the conserved J-encoded phenylalanine. In an earlier analysis of just under 600 of the donors, sequences lacking an unambiguous match to a single V gene segment were excluded. An earlier analysis of about 600 of the donors called V segments functional above 56.7% productive rearrangements and segregating when the between-donor standard deviation exceeded 5%. A statistical classification framework was developed to diagnose cytomegalovirus status using the catalog of TCR beta chain sequences. A later analysis assigned V and J genes by comparing TCR nucleotide sequences with IMGT/GENE-DB human TR gene sequences. The TCRdist pipeline was used in a later analysis to assign CDR3 sequences and most-parsimonious VDJ recombination scenarios. In a later analysis, each TCR beta chain was defined by its CDR3 amino acid sequence together with its V-gene family, and reads without a unique V-gene family were excluded. As a way to deal with suspected cross-contamination and a sequencing artifact, a later analysis dropped 450 to 700 nucleotide sequences that were highly shared and had low generation probability. For each public chain, a later analysis derived a clonal expansion index from normalized ranks of inferred template counts within each repertoire. In a later analysis, generation probabilities were computed using a VDJ recombination model fitted to out-of-frame rearrangements, and the results were checked against IGoR. In a later analysis, TCR-TCR, TCR-HLA and TCR-CMV co-occurrence was scored with hypergeometric tests, and a repertoire-size bias correction was applied to TCR pairs. A later analysis estimated false discovery rates by permuting HLA or CMV assignments 20 times. In a later analysis, co-occurring TCRs were grouped with DBSCAN, and TCRdist sequence similarity was added when clustering was performed within HLA-allele-positive subsets. Co-occurrence clustering excluded repertoires with fewer than 30,000 or more than 120,000 public chains, plus five with anomalous nucleotide sharing. Entries here come from immuneACCESS through TCRdb and include only in-frame sequences with V and J called. Some clones fail to appear in such tables; in the studies checked, an unresolved V gene covers under half of the shortfall, and the cause of the remainder is unknown. The V and J calls and the clone size are those of that table, but D and trimming were determined from the DNA. The sample contains some 200,000 clones, about 79% of them found a single time. The top ten clones comprise around 1.8% of the sample.

V ends up 1 base short and J 4 bases short, with an unmatched junction base count of 2. The germline V gene supplies CDR1 SGHVS and CDR2 FNYEAQ. The CDR3 sequence holds 16 residues, the cysteine and phenylalanine included. Of all the DNA, just the CDR3 is kept, 48 bases in frame from base 1. The cohort was made up of 500 to 800 healthy bone marrow donors. At the time of sampling, every cohort member was nominally healthy, though immune exposures that went unrecorded were likely present. The donor was CMV seronegative and belonged to the group of approximately 320 seronegative cohort members. A peripheral blood sample was provided by each donor, and peripheral blood mononuclear cells were used for TCR beta sequencing. The Qiagen DNeasy Blood Extraction Kit was used to extract genomic DNA from the blood cell samples.

Sequenced material: PBMCs. The TCR sequence derives from a man between 18 and 29 years old in good health and CMV-seronegative. The rearrangement combines TRBV7-6 with TRBJ2-1, with 12 bases matching TRBD2. The sequenced DNA is TGTGCCAGCAGCTTAGGACTAGCGGGGGCGTACAATGAGCAGTTCTTC. Its translation reads: CASSLGLAGAYNEQFF.